The 24 T cell receptor beta chains below all came from one sample that was sequenced in a study of beta chain features in type 1 diabetes. The study reverse transcribed the entire isolated RNA, so it sequenced expressed TCRB transcripts. The protocol was immunoSEQ multiplex PCR, while the TCRdb copy is restricted to in-frame clones and leaves out a portion. The sample includes about 410,000 clones, approximately 15% of them seen just once. The specimen was naive CD4+ T cells from blood. The receptors come from a man aged 25-40 years in good health.

The chain couples TRBV11-2 to TRBJ2-7, with D perhaps matching TRBD2 (7 bases). Germline loops: CDR1 SGHAT, CDR2 FQNNGV. The ends were cut back, 5 bases at V and 9 bases at J, with 11 bases in the middle. The CDR3 has 11 amino acids. The CDR3 region is CASSPRGGQYF. The CDR3 region has the DNA TGTGCCAGCAGCCCGAGGGGGGGGCAGTACTTC.

This clone showed up just a few times. The chain employs TRBV5-4 and TRBJ2-3, with D unclear. Germline CDR1 reads SGHNT; CDR2 reads YYREEE (reference sequence). The V gene lost 0 bases and the J gene lost 6 bases, with 8 bases spanning the gap. The CDR3 has 13 residues. The DNA for the CDR3 is TGTGCCAGCAGCTTGGTGCTCGGGGATACGCAGTATTTT. It is translated as CASSLVLGDTQYF.

This sequence joins TRBV29-1 and TRBJ2-5; tentatively, D is TRBD2 (6 bases). The V end lost 2 bases, the J end lost 4 bases, and 14 bases lay between the germline ends. The CDR3 length is 14 residues. Germline assignment: CDR1 SQVTM and CDR2 ANQGSEA. CDR3: CSVEWEVRRETQYF. CDR3 DNA: TGCAGCGTTGAATGGGAGGTCCGGCGAGAGACCCAGTACTTC.

This clone showed up just a few times. The chain combines TRBV27 with TRBJ2-7, with D uncertain. The germline gives CDR1 MNHEY, CDR2 SMNVEV (reference sequence). With 11 bases removed from V and 2 bases from J, the gap between germline ends came to 10 bases. The CDR3 loop spans 11 amino acids. CDR3 residues: CAGRRAYEQYV. The CDR3 nucleotides read TGTGCCGGACGTCGAGCCTACGAGCAGTACGTC.

V is TRBV9 and J is TRBJ2-7, with 7 bases identical to TRBD1. Germline V gene lookup returns CDR1 SGDLS and CDR2 YYNGEE. Trimming took 7 bases from V and 5 from J; bases not matched to a gene: 6. The CDR3 is 12 amino acids. The CDR3 loop is CASGQGVNEQYF. CDR3 bases: TGTGCCAGCGGGCAGGGGGTTAACGAGCAGTACTTC.

This clone was counted a few times. This chain links TRBV7-9 with TRBJ1-3; maybe TRBD1 (5 bases). In germline, CDR1 is SEHNR, CDR2 FQNEAQ (reference sequence). Trimming removed 6 bases at V and 4 bases at J, with 13 bases between. The CDR3 spans 14 residues. CDR3 nucleotide sequence: TGTGCCAGCAGTTCCAGGGTCATAGGAAACACCATATATTTT. Its protein product is CASSSRVIGNTIYF.

A remark on this clone: At the DNA level, this CDR3 is encoded by other sequences in the same sample as well. The rearrangement uses TRBV4-2 and TRBJ2-3; 10 bases fit TRBD2. Losses at the gene ends were 0 bases for V and 1 base for J; bases not matched to a gene: 1. The CDR3 has 16 amino acids. CDR1 LGHNA and CDR2 YNFKEQ come from the germline V gene. DNA for the CDR3: TGTGCCAGCAGCCAAGAGGGGACTAGCGGCACAGATACGCAGTATTTT. Translation gives CASSQEGTSGTDTQYF.

The rearrangement uses TRBV30 and TRBJ2-3, with unresolved D. This CDR3 region has 11 residues. Germline CDR1 GTSNPN, CDR2 SVGIG (reference sequence). Deletions cut 5 bases from V and 6 bases from J, with 9 bases between. In nucleotides, the CDR3 is TGTGCCTGGGGCCGAGCGGATACGCAGTATTTT. Translating gives CAWGRADTQYF.

The table lists this clone with a few counts. The V gene is TRBV10-3, the J gene TRBJ2-3, with 11 bases identical to TRBD1. This CDR3 has 16 amino acids. V lost 0 bases to trimming and J lost 2 bases; unmatched junction nucleotides: 1. The germline gives CDR1 ENHRY, CDR2 SYGVKD. The CDR3 spells CAISESGQGDTDTQYF. Written as DNA, the CDR3 is TGTGCCATCAGTGAGTCGGGACAGGGGGACACAGATACGCAGTATTTT.

The chain uses TRBV6-5 and TRBJ2-1, with D tentatively TRBD2 (5 bases). The CDR3 spans 14 residues. Germline lookup yields CDR1 MNHEY and CDR2 SVGAGI. The V gene lost 4 bases and the J gene lost 6 bases, with 13 bases spanning the gap. The CDR3 coding sequence is TGTGCCAGCAGTTCAGGAATCCGGGGCAATGAGCAGTTCTTC. It specifies CASSSGIRGNEQFF.

The rearrangement joins TRBV6-5 to TRBJ2-7, with no clear D. CDR1 and CDR2 (germline): MNHEY, SVGAGI. The CDR3 totals 14 residues. The V end lost 0 bases, the J end lost 5 bases, and 11 bases lay between the germline ends. The CDR3 sequence is CASSYSPGSNEQYF. CDR3 nucleotide sequence: TGTGCCAGCAGTTACTCGCCAGGATCCAACGAGCAGTACTTC.

A few counts support this clone. This chain uses TRBV20-1 with TRBJ2-4, with a weak D call TRBD1 (5 bases). V lost 3 bases and J lost 9, with 9 bases in between. The CDR3 has 11 amino acids. In germline, CDR1 is DFQATT, CDR2 SNEGSKA (reference sequence). DNA for the CDR3: TGCAGTGCTAGTCAGGGTGGCATTCAGTACTTC. Translation gives CSASQGGIQYF.

The V call is TRBV5-1, the J call TRBJ2-1, with 9 bases identical to TRBD2. Germline CDR1 is SGHRS and CDR2 is YFSETQ. The CDR3 loop spans 15 amino acids. V dropped 2 bases and J dropped 8; count of bases not matched to a gene: 8. The CDR3 nucleotides read TGCGCCAGCAGCTTCCTCGGGACTAGCATCGATGAGCAGTTCTTC. The encoded protein is CASSFLGTSIDEQFF.

The gene calls are TRBV2 and TRBJ2-7; TRBD1 might be the D (6 bases). CDR3 length: 12 residues. CDR1 SNHLY and CDR2 FYNNEI come from the germline V gene. V was clipped by 5 bases and J by 3 bases, with 8 bases between them. The CDR3 DNA reads as TGTGCCAGCAGTACAGGGAGCTACGAGCAGTACTTC. Amino acids: CASSTGSYEQYF.

The chain links TRBV7-2 to TRBJ2-7; D is unresolved. Germline values: CDR1 SGHTA, CDR2 FQGNSA. The CDR3 loop spans 10 amino acids. V was pared by 0 bases and J by 9 bases, with 3 bases between. The CDR3 loop reads CASSLAGQYV. CDR3 in DNA: TGTGCCAGCAGCTTAGCGGGGCAGTACGTC.

Only a few counts were recorded for this clone. The chain employs TRBV2 and TRBJ2-1, with D tentatively TRBD2 (6 bases). From germline, CDR1 is SNHLY and CDR2 FYNNEI. The CDR3 sequence is 12 residues long. With 11 bases removed from V and 8 bases from J, the gap between germline ends came to 16 bases. The CDR3 sequence: CAEGGGLDEQFF. CDR3 DNA sequence: TGTGCCGAAGGTGGAGGGCTTGATGAGCAGTTCTTC.

The rearrangement joins TRBV9 to TRBJ2-3, with D possibly being TRBD2 (6 bases). The V and J ends lost 4 bases and 1 base respectively, with 16 bases between them. Germline V CDR1 and CDR2: SGDLS, YYNGEE. There are 16 residues in the CDR3. The CDR3 loop reads CASSPRGRTGTDTQYF. The CDR3 DNA is TGTGCCAGCAGCCCCCGGGGGAGGACGGGCACAGATACGCAGTATTTT.

The gene calls are TRBV7-9 and TRBJ2-6; TRBD1 matches at 7 bases. Germline values: CDR1 SEHNR, CDR2 FQNEAQ (reference sequence). The V and J ends lost 1 base and 4 bases, in that order; junction bases with no gene match: 4. This CDR3 region has 16 residues. This CDR3 is CASSLDRGTGANVLTF. Written as DNA, the CDR3 is TGTGCCAGCAGCTTAGACAGGGGAACCGGGGCCAACGTCCTGACTTTC.

V is TRBV27 and J is TRBJ1-1; 7 bases are a match to TRBD1. There are 16 residues in the CDR3. J lost 5 bases, V lost 5 bases, and 14 bases had no gene match. Germline CDR1 MNHEY, CDR2 SMNVEV (reference sequence). The CDR3 DNA follows: TGTGCCAGCAGTCCCGCCCACAGGGGAAGCGGGACTGAAGCTTTCTTT. Translated: CASSPAHRGSGTEAFF.

This clone has only a few counts. The rearrangement uses TRBV5-4 and TRBJ1-1; D unresolved. Trimming shortened V by 1 base and J by 2 bases, and 3 bases separated the two germline ends. The CDR3 loop spans 12 amino acids. The germline CDR1 and CDR2 sequences are SGHNT and YYREEE (reference sequence). CDR3 sequence: CASSLTNTEAFF. CDR3 DNA: TGTGCCAGCAGCTTGACCAACACTGAAGCTTTCTTT. Together with reference TRBV5-4 and TRBJ1-1, the CDR3 gives the full variable domain: ETGVTQSPTHLIKTRGQQVTLRCSSQSGHNTVSWYQQALGQGPQFIFQYYREEENGRGNFPPRFSGLQFPNYSSELNVNALELDDSALYLCASSLTNTEAFFGQGTRLTVV.

The gene calls are TRBV9 and TRBJ1-1; D unclear. Looked up from germline, CDR1 is SGDLS and CDR2 is YYNGEE. This CDR3 spans 14 amino acids. Trimming cost V 3 bases and J 10 bases, with 19 bases left between them. The CDR3 region is CASSATVQQNRAFF. CDR3 DNA: TGTGCCAGCAGCGCGACTGTTCAACAAAATCGAGCTTTCTTT.

This rearrangement joins TRBV7-2 to TRBJ2-5; 8 bases fit TRBD2. The CDR3 covers 15 residues. Germline lookup yields CDR1 SGHTA and CDR2 FQGNSA. Trimming at V came to 2 bases and at J to 5 bases, leaving 7 bases not matched to a gene. The CDR3 loop is CASSLFPSGGETQYF. The DNA for the CDR3 is TGTGCCAGCAGCTTATTTCCCTCGGGGGGGGAGACCCAGTACTTC.

This clone was counted between two and nine times. The chain carries TRBV19 and TRBJ2-1; possible D gene TRBD1, 6 bases. Per the germline V gene, CDR1 is LNHDA and CDR2 is SQIVND (reference sequence). The V gene lost 5 bases and the J gene lost 5 bases, with 10 bases spanning the gap. The CDR3 contains 13 residues. CDR3 sequence: CASSSGQNNEQFF. CDR3 coding DNA: TGTGCCAGTAGTTCAGGACAGAACAATGAGCAGTTCTTC. Together with reference TRBV19 and TRBJ2-1, the CDR3 gives the full variable domain: DGGITQSPKYLFRKEGQNVTLSCEQNLNHDAMYWYRQDPGQGLRLIYYSQIVNDFQKGDIAEGYSVSREKKESFPLTVTSAQKNPTAFYLCASSSGQNNEQFFGPGTRLTVL.

Only a few counts were recorded for this clone. The CDR3 nucleotides are TGTGCCACCAGCTCAGGGGAGGGGAGTTCCCACGAGCAGTACTTC. This codes for CATSSGEGSSHEQYF. This sequence joins TRBV15 and TRBJ2-7; D possibly corresponds to TRBD2 (7 bases). Between the trimmed V and J ends, which lost 5 bases and 5 bases, there was a span of 19 bases. CDR1 and CDR2 from the germline V gene are LNHNV and YYDKDF (reference sequence). The CDR3 contains 15 residues.